A selection of T cell receptor beta chains follows, all from one sample in a study of early T cells in non-severe SARS-CoV-2 infection. TCRdb ran MiXCR on the 5' RACE reads and lists one entry per CDR3 protein. The sample holds over 55,000 distinct CDR3 sequences, 10% to 15% seen once. The specimen sequenced was whole blood. All receptors derive from an adult who was a healthcare worker with PCR-confirmed SARS-CoV-2 infection or an uninfected control (not recorded which). The CDR3 runs from the conserved cysteine through the conserved F or W. Each record gives: CDR3 DNA, CDR3 protein, J gene, clone size, D gene, V gene. The D gene is left open where the match is weak. Clone size is not always given. Where it is, it says once, few, many or a class for expanded clones.

DNA: TGTGCCAGCAAGGGGGGAGGGAGTATGAACACTGAAGCTTTCTTT
CDR3: CASKGGGSMNTEAFF
J: TRBJ1-1
size: NA
D: NA
V: TRBV6-1

DNA: TGTGCCAGCAGCTTAGGCGGGTTGAACACTGAAGCTTTCTTT
CDR3: CASSLGGLNTEAFF
J: TRBJ1-1
size: many
D: NA
V: TRBV7-6

DNA: TGTGCCAGCAGCCCGGGACAGGGCCGCACCTACGAGCAGTACTTC
CDR3: CASSPGQGRTYEQYF
J: TRBJ2-7
size: many
D: TRBD1
V: TRBV7-9

DNA: TGTGCCAGCTCCCCAAGCCGGTTTCAAAACCTCTATGGCTACACCTTC
CDR3: CASSPSRFQNLYGYTF
J: TRBJ1-2
size: many
D: NA
V: TRBV18

DNA: TGTGCCAGCAGCTCGAAAGAGACCCAGTACTTC
CDR3: CASSSKETQYF
J: TRBJ2-5
size: many
D: NA
V: TRBV7-9

DNA: TGCAGTGCCAGTTTCGTAGTCGACTACGAGCAGTACTTC
CDR3: CSASFVVDYEQYF
J: TRBJ2-7
size: NA
D: NA
V: TRBV20-1

DNA: TGCAGTGCGGGGACTAGCGACCCTGGGGATACGCAGTATTTT
CDR3: CSAGTSDPGDTQYF
J: TRBJ2-3
size: NA
D: TRBD2
V: TRBV20-1

DNA: TGCGCCAGCAGCTTCAGTTCGAGGGAGAATGAGCAGTTCTTC
CDR3: CASSFSSRENEQFF
J: TRBJ2-1
size: many
D: NA
V: TRBV5-1

DNA: TGTGCCAGCAGTCCACTCGACGGAGCCTACGAGCAGTACTTC
CDR3: CASSPLDGAYEQYF
J: TRBJ2-7
size: few
D: NA
V: TRBV12-3/TRBV12-4

DNA: TGTGCCAGCGGGGAAGTCGAGCAGTACTTC
CDR3: CASGEVEQYF
J: TRBJ2-7
size: many
D: NA
V: TRBV11-2

DNA: TGTGCCAGCAGTCTCCCCCTACAGGGCGATCAAGAGACCCAGTACTTC
CDR3: CASSLPLQGDQETQYF
J: TRBJ2-5
size: many
D: NA
V: TRBV25-1

DNA: TGTGCCAGCAGCGTAGCGTGGCTAGCGGCCCAAGAGACCCAGTACTTC
CDR3: CASSVAWLAAQETQYF
J: TRBJ2-5
size: NA
D: TRBD2
V: TRBV9

DNA: TGTGCCTGGAGTGGAGAAGGGCGACAGCCCCAGCATTTT
CDR3: CAWSGEGRQPQHF
J: TRBJ1-5
size: many
D: NA
V: TRBV30

DNA: TGTGCCAGCCTTTACTTGACAGGGAGTAGCACAGATACGCAGTATTTT
CDR3: CASLYLTGSSTDTQYF
J: TRBJ2-3
size: few
D: TRBD1
V: TRBV7-8

DNA: TGTGCCAGTAAAATGGGGGCCGCCTACAATGAGCAGTTCTTC
CDR3: CASKMGAAYNEQFF
J: TRBJ2-1
size: many
D: NA
V: TRBV19

DNA: TGCGCCAGCAGCTTGGACGGGGGCAATCAGCCCCAGCATTTT
CDR3: CASSLDGGNQPQHF
J: TRBJ1-5
size: few
D: NA
V: TRBV5-1

DNA: TGCAGCGTTGAAAGGGATATCGGCGAGCAGTACTTC
CDR3: CSVERDIGEQYF
J: TRBJ2-7
size: few
D: NA
V: TRBV29-1

DNA: TGCGCCAGCAGCCACCGGACTAGCGGGAAACTCACACCATCTGGGGCCAACGTCCTGACTTTC
CDR3: CASSHRTSGKLTPSGANVLTF
J: TRBJ2-6
size: many
D: TRBD2
V: TRBV5-1

DNA: TGTGCCAGCAGCTCTCCCAGCGGGAGGGCCAGGTACGAGCAGTACTTC
CDR3: CASSSPSGRARYEQYF
J: TRBJ2-7
size: many
D: TRBD2
V: TRBV28

DNA: TGTGCCAGCAGTTTTTGGGAAGAAGAGACCCAGTACTTC
CDR3: CASSFWEEETQYF
J: TRBJ2-5
size: many
D: NA
V: TRBV12-3/TRBV12-4

DNA: TGTGCCAGCTCACCGATGATAGGGGCCCAAGAGACCCAGTACTTC
CDR3: CASSPMIGAQETQYF
J: TRBJ2-5
size: many
D: NA
V: TRBV18

DNA: TGTGCCAGCAGCCCGGGGACAGCTTCTTCACCCCTCCACTTT
CDR3: CASSPGTASSPLHF
J: TRBJ1-6
size: many
D: TRBD1
V: TRBV3-1

DNA: TGTGCCAGCTCGCCTAGGACAGCCGGGCTGGAAGAGACCCAGTACTTC
CDR3: CASSPRTAGLEETQYF
J: TRBJ2-5
size: many
D: NA
V: TRBV18

DNA: TGTGCCAGCAGTGAAGATAGAACTAATGAAAAACTGTTTTTT
CDR3: CASSEDRTNEKLFF
J: TRBJ1-4
size: many
D: NA
V: TRBV6-1

DNA: TGCAGCGTTGAATCGCGGGGGGGTGAGTTCTTC
CDR3: CSVESRGGEFF
J: TRBJ2-1
size: few
D: TRBD2
V: TRBV29-1

DNA: TGTGCCAGCAGCCAAGGACTAGCGGGGGCCTACGAGCAGTACTTC
CDR3: CASSQGLAGAYEQYF
J: TRBJ2-7
size: NA
D: TRBD2
V: TRBV3-1

DNA: TGCAGCGTTGAGATCCTAGCGGGAGACGGAACGCAGTATTTT
CDR3: CSVEILAGDGTQYF
J: TRBJ2-3
size: many
D: TRBD2
V: TRBV29-1

DNA: TGTGCCAGCAGTTCCCGGGACAGGAATGAAAAACTGTTTTTT
CDR3: CASSSRDRNEKLFF
J: TRBJ1-4
size: many
D: TRBD1
V: TRBV27

DNA: TGTGCCAGCAGTTACACCCTAGGGGCGGAACAGTACTTC
CDR3: CASSYTLGAEQYF
J: TRBJ2-7
size: many
D: NA
V: TRBV6-2/TRBV6-3

DNA: TGCGCCAGCAGCGAGGCCCGTCATCATATAGGTGAGCAGTTCTTC
CDR3: CASSEARHHIGEQFF
J: TRBJ2-1
size: NA
D: NA
V: TRBV4-1

DNA: TGTGCCAGCAGCCGAGCCGACGAGCAGTACTTC
CDR3: CASSRADEQYF
J: TRBJ2-7
size: NA
D: NA
V: TRBV11-2

DNA: TGTGCCAGCAGCTTTGGACAGTCCTACAATGAGCAGTTCTTC
CDR3: CASSFGQSYNEQFF
J: TRBJ2-1
size: few
D: NA
V: TRBV7-2

DNA: TGCGCCACCAAAAGTGGGGGGGGCTCCTACAATGAGCAGTTCTTC
CDR3: CATKSGGGSYNEQFF
J: TRBJ2-1
size: few
D: TRBD2
V: TRBV10-2

DNA: TGTGCCAGCCTGGACAGGGGGCTAGATGAGCAGTTCTTC
CDR3: CASLDRGLDEQFF
J: TRBJ2-1
size: many
D: TRBD1
V: TRBV28

DNA: TGTGCCAGCACTCGCGGCATCCCCTACGAGCAGTACTTC
CDR3: CASTRGIPYEQYF
J: TRBJ2-7
size: NA
D: NA
V: TRBV6-5

DNA: TGCAGCGTTGAAGCCCCTAATACGGCTGAAGCTTTCTTT
CDR3: CSVEAPNTAEAFF
J: TRBJ1-1
size: many
D: NA
V: TRBV29-1

DNA: TGTGCCAGCAGAACGAACACTGAAGCTTTCTTT
CDR3: CASRTNTEAFF
J: TRBJ1-1
size: few
D: NA
V: TRBV11-2

DNA: TGTGCCAGTACCACTGGACAGGGTACCGCAGATACGCAGTATTTT
CDR3: CASTTGQGTADTQYF
J: TRBJ2-3
size: NA
D: TRBD1
V: TRBV19

DNA: TGTGCCAGCAGCCAAGATCCCATCTCCAGGGCTGAAGCTTTCTTT
CDR3: CASSQDPISRAEAFF
J: TRBJ1-1
size: many
D: NA
V: TRBV3-1

DNA: TGTGCCAGCAGCCCCCAGGGTGGTTACAATGAGCAGTTCTTC
CDR3: CASSPQGGYNEQFF
J: TRBJ2-1
size: many
D: NA
V: TRBV11-3

DNA: TGTGCCAGCAGCTTGGGAGGGGGATTCAGTCAGCCCCAGCATTTT
CDR3: CASSLGGGFSQPQHF
J: TRBJ1-5
size: many
D: NA
V: TRBV11-2

DNA: TGTGCCAGCAGCTCGCCATTCGGACCAGTAGCCAAAAACATTCAGTACTTC
CDR3: CASSSPFGPVAKNIQYF
J: TRBJ2-4
size: many
D: NA
V: TRBV11-2

DNA: TGTGCCAGCAGCTTTGTAGGTGGGACCAACTACGAGCAGTACTTC
CDR3: CASSFVGGTNYEQYF
J: TRBJ2-7
size: few
D: NA
V: TRBV5-6

DNA: TGTGCCAGCAGCTTCAGAAGCCATAGCAATCAGCCCCAGCATTTT
CDR3: CASSFRSHSNQPQHF
J: TRBJ1-5
size: few
D: NA
V: TRBV6-5

DNA: TGTGCCAGCAGCTTAGCGGGAACCTACGAGCAGTACTTC
CDR3: CASSLAGTYEQYF
J: TRBJ2-7
size: many
D: NA
V: TRBV7-9

DNA: TGTGCCAGCAGTTTCTCCGGCAGCGGGGGCTCTGGGGCCAACGTCCTGACTTTC
CDR3: CASSFSGSGGSGANVLTF
J: TRBJ2-6
size: many
D: TRBD2
V: TRBV27

DNA: TGTGCCAGCAGTTCCTCCGACCAGGGACTAGCGGGAGTTGGAGATACGCAGTATTTT
CDR3: CASSSSDQGLAGVGDTQYF
J: TRBJ2-3
size: few
D: TRBD2
V: TRBV27

DNA: TGTGCCAGCAGTGGACAGGGGTCTGGTACCATTCAGTACTTC
CDR3: CASSGQGSGTIQYF
J: TRBJ2-4
size: many
D: TRBD1
V: TRBV2

DNA: TGTGCCAGCAGTTTAGTGCTAGCGGGGCCCTACAATGAGCAGTTCTTC
CDR3: CASSLVLAGPYNEQFF
J: TRBJ2-1
size: NA
D: TRBD2
V: TRBV12-3/TRBV12-4

DNA: TGTGCCAGCAGCCTAGGATGGGCCTTGTACTTC
CDR3: CASSLGWALYF
J: TRBJ2-7
size: many
D: NA
V: TRBV14